This T cell receptor (beta chain) was found in a study of cytomegalovirus exposure and HLA in healthy donors. As concerns this clone: The antigen remains undetermined.

Whole-study findings and limits: In vitro confirmation showed three CMV-associated chains to be CMV antigen specific. The study put under 200 TCR beta chains on its list as cytomegalovirus-associated.

Sequencing was performed with immunoSEQ multiplex PCR; in TCRdb, only in-frame clones are kept and a portion is missing. The repertoire holds tens of thousands of clones, with 94% as singletons. V was cut by 2 bases and J by 8 bases, with 13 bases left in between. The CDR3 is 14 amino acids. CDR1 is MNHNY, CDR2 SVGAGI, per germline (reference sequence). This chain joins TRBV6-6 and TRBJ2-1, with unresolved D. The sequence was obtained from a woman aged 18-35 years in good health and CMV-seropositive. The specimen was PBMCs. In nucleotides, the CDR3 is TGTGCCAGCAGTTACCCCCCAACTGAGGATGAGCAGTTCTTC. It is translated as CASSYPPTEDEQFF.